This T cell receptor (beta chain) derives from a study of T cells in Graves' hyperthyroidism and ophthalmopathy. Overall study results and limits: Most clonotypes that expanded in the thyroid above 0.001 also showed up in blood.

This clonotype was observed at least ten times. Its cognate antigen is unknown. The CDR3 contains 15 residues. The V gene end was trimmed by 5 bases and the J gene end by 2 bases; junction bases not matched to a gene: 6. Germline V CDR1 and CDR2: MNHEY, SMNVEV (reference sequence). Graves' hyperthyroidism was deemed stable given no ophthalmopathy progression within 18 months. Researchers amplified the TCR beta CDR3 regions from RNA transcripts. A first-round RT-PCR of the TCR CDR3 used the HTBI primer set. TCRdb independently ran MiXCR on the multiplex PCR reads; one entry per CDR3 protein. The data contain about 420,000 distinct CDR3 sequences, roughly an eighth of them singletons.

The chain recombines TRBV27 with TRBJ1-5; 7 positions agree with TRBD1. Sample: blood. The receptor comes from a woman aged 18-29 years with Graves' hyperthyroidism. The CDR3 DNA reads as TGTGCCAGCAGTCCGAGTACAGGGGGCAATCAGCCCCAGCATTTT. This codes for CASSPSTGGNQPQHF.